This is a list of T cell receptor beta chains from one sample in a study of T cell responses to AZD1222 COVID-19 vaccine. Here immunoSEQ multiplex PCR was the method, and the copy in TCRdb shows in-frame clones only, minus some. The profile shows 170,000 or so clones, 90% to 95% of them singletons. The source material was peripheral blood, sampled 28 days after the second dose of the MenACWY control vaccine. These receptors were obtained from an adult who received the MenACWY meningococcal vaccine as a control. Both conserved end residues are part of each CDR3. D genes are given only for firm matches. The size entry is marked missing in some rows and otherwise reads once, few, many or a size class.

TRBJ1-4,TRBV9,-,-,TGTGCCAGCAGCGTAGGGGCAACTAATGAAAAACTGTTTTTT,CASSVGATNEKLFF
TRBJ2-1,TRBV6-5,TRBD1,-,TGTGCCAGCAGTAAACTTACAGGGGTGGAGCAGTTCTTC,CASSKLTGVEQFF
TRBJ1-4,TRBV2,-,-,TGTGCCAGCAGTCAAGCGGTACCCACCCGCATTGACCGGAGTAATGAAAAACTGTTTTTT,CASSQAVPTRIDRSNEKLFF
TRBJ2-7,TRBV5-1,TRBD2,-,TGCGCCAGCAGCCTCCGGGCGGGGGGCTCCTACGAGCAGTACTTC,CASSLRAGGSYEQYF
TRBJ1-5,TRBV9,-,-,TGTGCCAGCAGCGTAGGGGCAGGGGCCGGGCCCCAGCATTTT,CASSVGAGAGPQHF
TRBJ1-6,TRBV18,-,-,TGTGCCAGCTCACCTGACAGACTTTCACCCCTCCACTTT,CASSPDRLSPLHF
TRBJ2-3,TRBV7-8,TRBD2,-,TGTGCCAGTTCACTAGCGGGGGTGATGGATACGCAGTATTTT,CASSLAGVMDTQYF
TRBJ1-1,TRBV7-9,-,once,TGTGCCAGCAGCCCCAACTTAAACACTGAAGCTTTCTTT,CASSPNLNTEAFF
TRBJ1-5,TRBV4-3,-,-,TGCGCCAGCAGCCCAACAGGGTCTCAGCCCCAGCATTTT,CASSPTGSQPQHF
TRBJ2-7,TRBV4-3,-,once,TGCGCCAGCAGCCACTTACCCAGAAAAGCAGGGGACGAGCAGTACTTC,CASSHLPRKAGDEQYF
TRBJ1-6,TRBV5-4,-,-,TGTGCCAGCAGCTTGATCGGACAGCGGAATTCACCCCTCCACTTT,CASSLIGQRNSPLHF
TRBJ2-2,TRBV7-2,-,-,TGTGCCAGCAGCTCAGTAGGGGGCGGGGAGCTGTTTTTT,CASSSVGGGELFF
TRBJ1-2,TRBV6-6,-,-,TGTGCCAGCAGTTACTCCGGCGCGCGGGGGGGGAATGGCTACACCTTC,CASSYSGARGGNGYTF
TRBJ2-2,TRBV6-5,TRBD1,-,TGTGCCACCCTCGGGGACAGAAGGACCGGGGAGCTGTTTTTT,CATLGDRRTGELFF
TRBJ1-4,TRBV6-1,-,-,TGTGCCAGCAGTGAGTCTAACTTGAGAAAACTGTTTTTT,CASSESNLRKLFF
TRBJ1-2,TRBV7-2,-,-,TGTGCCAGCAGCCTAGAGTCCTATGGCTACACCTTC,CASSLESYGYTF
TRBJ1-4,TRBV7-9,-,-,TGTGCCAGCAGCTTAGGGCGTAATGGCGGTGAAAAACTGTTTTTT,CASSLGRNGGEKLFF
TRBJ2-4,TRBV10-3,-,-,TGTGCCATCAGTGCATCTGTAGGGGTGCCAAACATTCAGTACTTC,CAISASVGVPNIQYF
TRBJ1-1,TRBV30,-,-,TGTGCCTGGAGTGTACTAGGCCAGGGAGGAGCTTTCTTT,CAWSVLGQGGAFF
TRBJ1-5,TRBV7-2,TRBD1,-,TGTGCCAGCAGCTCAGGGGGGCTATCCAATCAGCCCCAGCATTTT,CASSSGGLSNQPQHF
TRBJ1-6,TRBV28,-,-,TGTGCCAGCAGCCTAGAGCGTGGGGCGCAAGGTCCACCCCTCCACTTT,CASSLERGAQGPPLHF
TRBJ1-1,TRBV11-2,-,-,TGTGCCAGCAGCGGGGGACCGACCCTGAACACTGAAGCTTTCTTT,CASSGGPTLNTEAFF
TRBJ2-5,TRBV5-1,-,-,TGCGCCAGCAGCTTGGGATTCGAGCAAGAGACCCAGTACTTC,CASSLGFEQETQYF
TRBJ2-2,TRBV12-3/TRBV12-4,-,-,TGTGCCAGCAGCCCGGACTTTACCGGGGAGCTGTTTTTT,CASSPDFTGELFF
TRBJ1-1,TRBV6-5,-,once,TGTGCCAGCAGTTACACAAGATCAAGTGAAGCTTTCTTT,CASSYTRSSEAFF
TRBJ1-5,TRBV12-3/TRBV12-4,-,-,TGTGCCAGCAGTTTCGGTACGCAGCCCCAGCATTTT,CASSFGTQPQHF
TRBJ1-2,TRBV6-5,-,-,TGTGCCAGCAGTCGACAGGCTAACTATGGCTACACCTTC,CASSRQANYGYTF
TRBJ2-1,TRBV6-5,TRBD2,-,TGTGCCAGCAACCTGCGGGGGGACAATGAGCAGTTCTTC,CASNLRGDNEQFF
TRBJ2-5,TRBV5-1,TRBD1,-,TGCGCCAGCAGCGCCGGACAGGGGGTCTTCATGGAGACCCAGTACTTC,CASSAGQGVFMETQYF
TRBJ1-2,TRBV6-5,TRBD1,-,TGTGCCAGCAGTTGGATGGACAGGGGCCGTCTCGGCTACACCTTC,CASSWMDRGRLGYTF
TRBJ1-5,TRBV4-2,-,-,TGTGCCAGCAGCCGACAGTTTAGCAATCAGCCCCAGCATTTT,CASSRQFSNQPQHF
TRBJ2-7,TRBV5-4,-,-,TGTGCCAGCAGCTTCAACAGCTACGAGCAGTACTTC,CASSFNSYEQYF
TRBJ2-1,TRBV6-5,-,-,TGTGCCAGCAGTTTGAGTGACTCCTACAATGAGCAGTTCTTC,CASSLSDSYNEQFF
TRBJ2-1,TRBV19,TRBD2,-,TGTGCCAGTAGTATTCCGGGAGGTGAGCAGTTCTTC,CASSIPGGEQFF
TRBJ2-7,TRBV20-1,-,-,TGCAGTGCTTCGGCCGTCTACGAGCAGTACTTC,CSASAVYEQYF
TRBJ2-3,TRBV20-1,-,once,TGCAGGTGGGGAGATACGCAGTATTTT,CRWGDTQYF
TRBJ1-5,TRBV6-2/TRBV6-3,-,-,TGTGCCAGCAGTTACTCAGGGAGCAATCAGCCCCAGCATTTT,CASSYSGSNQPQHF
TRBJ1-3,TRBV5-5,-,-,TGTGCCAGTCGGGGAATCTCTGGAAACACCATATATTTT,CASRGISGNTIYF
TRBJ2-1,TRBV6-5,-,-,TGTGCCAGCTACAAGGCACAGGGCTTCCATGAGCAGTTCTTC,CASYKAQGFHEQFF
TRBJ2-5,TRBV24-1,-,-,TGTGCCACCAGTGATTTTTCGAGGGGCCGAGAGACCCAGTACTTC,CATSDFSRGRETQYF
TRBJ1-3,TRBV3-1/TRBV3-2,-,-,TGTGCCAGCAGCCATCTGGGACCGGGAAACACCATATATTTT,CASSHLGPGNTIYF
TRBJ1-1,TRBV3-1/TRBV3-2,-,few,TGTGCCAGCAGCCTAGCAGACAGCTCTTCCACTGAAGCTTTCTTT,CASSLADSSSTEAFF
TRBJ2-2,TRBV9,-,-,TGTGCCAGCAGCGTAGGAATCGGGGGAACCGGGGAGCTGTTTTTT,CASSVGIGGTGELFF
TRBJ2-6,TRBV6-6,-,once,TGTGCCAGCAGGCGAACAGTCGGCTACTCTGGGGCCAACGTCCTGACTTTC,CASRRTVGYSGANVLTF
TRBJ1-1,TRBV27,TRBD1,-,TGTGCCAGCAGTTTATTGGCAGGGGGGGGGAACACTGAAGCTTTCTTT,CASSLLAGGGNTEAFF
TRBJ1-3,TRBV15,-,-,TGTGCCACCAGCATTAGGGGCCCGAGCTCTGGAAACACCATATATTTT,CATSIRGPSSGNTIYF
TRBJ2-7,TRBV5-1,-,-,TGCGCCAGCAGCTTGAATACGGGACTCATCTACGAGCAGTACTTC,CASSLNTGLIYEQYF
TRBJ1-2,TRBV30,-,-,TGTGCCTGGAGCCGCGCCTTGGGCTATGGCTACACCTTC,CAWSRALGYGYTF